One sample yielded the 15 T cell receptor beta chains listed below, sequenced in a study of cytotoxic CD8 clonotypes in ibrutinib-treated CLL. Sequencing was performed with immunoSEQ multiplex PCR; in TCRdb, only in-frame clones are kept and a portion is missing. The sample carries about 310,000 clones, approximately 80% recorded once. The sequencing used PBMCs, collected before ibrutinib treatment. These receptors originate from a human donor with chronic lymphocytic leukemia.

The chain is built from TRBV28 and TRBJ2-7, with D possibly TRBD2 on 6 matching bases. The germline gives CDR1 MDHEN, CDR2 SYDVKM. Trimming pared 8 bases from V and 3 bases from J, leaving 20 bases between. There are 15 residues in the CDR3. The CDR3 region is CASLDLRGALYEQYF. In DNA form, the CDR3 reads TGTGCCAGCTTAGACTTACGCGGGGCCCTCTACGAGCAGTACTTC.

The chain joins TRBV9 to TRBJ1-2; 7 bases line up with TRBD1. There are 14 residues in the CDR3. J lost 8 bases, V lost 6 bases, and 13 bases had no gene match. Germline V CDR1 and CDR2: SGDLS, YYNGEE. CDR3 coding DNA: TGTGCCAGCACCCGGGGACAGACCCTGGGAGGCTACACCTTC. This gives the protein CASTRGQTLGGYTF. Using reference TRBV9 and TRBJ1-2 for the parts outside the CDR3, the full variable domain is DSGVTQTPKHLITATGQRVTLRCSPRSGDLSVYWYQQSLDQGLQFLIQYYNGEERAKGNILERFSAQQFPDLHSELNLSSLELGDSALYFCASTRGQTLGGYTFGSGTRLTVV.

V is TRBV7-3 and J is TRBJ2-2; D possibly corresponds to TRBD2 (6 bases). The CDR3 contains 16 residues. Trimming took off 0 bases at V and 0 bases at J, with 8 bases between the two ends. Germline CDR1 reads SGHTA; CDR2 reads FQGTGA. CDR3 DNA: TGTGCCAGCAGCTTAACTAGCGGAGCGAACACCGGGGAGCTGTTTTTT. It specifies CASSLTSGANTGELFF.

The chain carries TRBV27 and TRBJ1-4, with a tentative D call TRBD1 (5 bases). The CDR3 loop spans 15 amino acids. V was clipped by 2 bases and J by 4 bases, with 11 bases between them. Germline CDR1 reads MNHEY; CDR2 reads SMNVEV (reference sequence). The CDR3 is CASSLVGLINEKLFF. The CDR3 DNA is TGTGCCAGCAGTTTAGTGGGGCTCATTAATGAAAAACTGTTTTTT.

As DNA, the CDR3 is TGTGCCAGCAGGCAAGCGGGACAGCAAAATCAGCCCCAGCATTTT. It encodes CASRQAGQQNQPQHF. The chain has TRBV6-6 and TRBJ1-5, with TRBD1 matching 7 bases. V lost 6 bases and J lost 4; bases outside the gene matches: 9. The CDR3 has 15 residues. Germline loops: CDR1 MNHNY, CDR2 SVGAGI (reference sequence).

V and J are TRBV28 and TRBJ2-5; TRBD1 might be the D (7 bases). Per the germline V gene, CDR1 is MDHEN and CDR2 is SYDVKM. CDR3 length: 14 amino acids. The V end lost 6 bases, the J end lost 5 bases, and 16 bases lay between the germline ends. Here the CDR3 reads CASRFRGEWETQYF. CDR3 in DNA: TGTGCCAGCAGATTCAGGGGGGAGTGGGAGACCCAGTACTTC. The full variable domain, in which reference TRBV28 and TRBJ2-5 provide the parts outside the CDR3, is DVKVTQSSRYLVKRTGEKVFLECVQDMDHENMFWYRQDPGLGLRLIYFSYDVKMKEKGDIPEGYSVSREKKERFSLILESASTNQTSMYLCASRFRGEWETQYFGPGTRLLVL.

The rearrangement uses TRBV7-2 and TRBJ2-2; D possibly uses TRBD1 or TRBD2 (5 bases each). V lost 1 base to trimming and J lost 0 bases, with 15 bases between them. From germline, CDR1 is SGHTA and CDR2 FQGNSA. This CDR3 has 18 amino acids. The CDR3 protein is CASSLGMVWGSNTGELFF. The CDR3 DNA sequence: TGTGCCAGCAGCTTAGGTATGGTGTGGGGGTCGAACACCGGGGAGCTGTTTTTT.

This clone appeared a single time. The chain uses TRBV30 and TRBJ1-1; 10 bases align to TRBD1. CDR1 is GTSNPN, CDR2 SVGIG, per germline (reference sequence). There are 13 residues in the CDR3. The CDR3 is CARDRGSGTEAFF. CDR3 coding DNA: TGTGCTAGGGACAGGGGCAGTGGCACTGAAGCTTTCTTT.

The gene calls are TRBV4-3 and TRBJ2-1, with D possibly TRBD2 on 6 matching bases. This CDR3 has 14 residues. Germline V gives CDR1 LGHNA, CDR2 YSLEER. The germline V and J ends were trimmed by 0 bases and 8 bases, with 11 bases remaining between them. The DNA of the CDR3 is TGCGCCAGCAGCCAAGATCTAGCGTTCGATGAGCAGTTCTTC. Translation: CASSQDLAFDEQFF.

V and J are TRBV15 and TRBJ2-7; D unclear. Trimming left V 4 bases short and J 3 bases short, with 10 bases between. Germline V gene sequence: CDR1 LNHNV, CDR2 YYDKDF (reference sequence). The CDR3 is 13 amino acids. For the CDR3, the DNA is TGTGCCACCAGCATTCGGCGGTACTACGAGCAGTACTTC. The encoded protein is CATSIRRYYEQYF. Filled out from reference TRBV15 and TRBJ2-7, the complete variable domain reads DAMVIQNPRYQVTQFGKPVTLSCSQTLNHNVMYWYQQKSSQAPKLLFHYYDKDFNNEADTPDNFQSRRPNTSFCFLDIRSPGLGDTAMYLCATSIRRYYEQYFGPGTRLTVT.

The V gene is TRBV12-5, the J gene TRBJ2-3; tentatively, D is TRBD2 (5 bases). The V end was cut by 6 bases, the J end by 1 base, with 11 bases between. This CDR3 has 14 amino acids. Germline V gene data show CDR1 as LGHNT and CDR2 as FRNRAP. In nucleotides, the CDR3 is TGTGCTAGTGGGGCTACTAGGCGCACAGATACGCAGTATTTT. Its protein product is CASGATRRTDTQYF.

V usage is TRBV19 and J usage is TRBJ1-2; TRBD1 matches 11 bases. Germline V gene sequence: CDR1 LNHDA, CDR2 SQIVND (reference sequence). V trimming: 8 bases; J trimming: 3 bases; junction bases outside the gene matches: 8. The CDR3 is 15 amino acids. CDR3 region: CASRKGQGVYYGYTF. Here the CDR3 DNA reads TGTGCCAGTCGAAAGGGACAGGGGGTTTACTATGGCTACACCTTC.

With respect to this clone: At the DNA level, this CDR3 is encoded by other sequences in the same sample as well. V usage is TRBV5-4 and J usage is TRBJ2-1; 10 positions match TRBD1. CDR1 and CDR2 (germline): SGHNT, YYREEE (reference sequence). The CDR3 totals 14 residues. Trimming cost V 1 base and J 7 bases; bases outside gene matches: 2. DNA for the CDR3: TGTGCCAGCAGCTTGCGGGACAGGGGTAATGAGCAGTTCTTC. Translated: CASSLRDRGNEQFF. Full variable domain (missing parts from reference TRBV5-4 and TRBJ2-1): ETGVTQSPTHLIKTRGQQVTLRCSSQSGHNTVSWYQQALGQGPQFIFQYYREEENGRGNFPPRFSGLQFPNYSSELNVNALELDDSALYLCASSLRDRGNEQFFGPGTRLTVL.

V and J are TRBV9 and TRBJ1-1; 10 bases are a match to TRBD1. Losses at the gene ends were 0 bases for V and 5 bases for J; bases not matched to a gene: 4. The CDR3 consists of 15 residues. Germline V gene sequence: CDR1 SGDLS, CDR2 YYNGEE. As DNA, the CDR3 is TGTGCCAGCAGCGTAGATGGACAGGGGGGAACTGAAGCTTTCTTT. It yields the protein CASSVDGQGGTEAFF. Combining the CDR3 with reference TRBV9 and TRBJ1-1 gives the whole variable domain DSGVTQTPKHLITATGQRVTLRCSPRSGDLSVYWYQQSLDQGLQFLIQYYNGEERAKGNILERFSAQQFPDLHSELNLSSLELGDSALYFCASSVDGQGGTEAFFGQGTRLTVV.

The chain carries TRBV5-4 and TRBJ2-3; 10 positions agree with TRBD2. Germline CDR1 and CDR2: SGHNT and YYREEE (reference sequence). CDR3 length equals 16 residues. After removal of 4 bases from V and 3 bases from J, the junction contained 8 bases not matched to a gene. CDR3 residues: CASSPMASGGTDTQYF. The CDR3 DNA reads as TGTGCCAGCAGCCCCATGGCTAGCGGGGGTACAGATACGCAGTATTTT.